The source of this TCR beta chain is a study of shared clonotypes between healthy human individuals. V was pared by 3 bases and J by 1 base, with 4 bases between. The CDR3 has 12 amino acids. Germline CDR1 is MDHEN and CDR2 is SYDVKM. It was at deep level that the assay was run. Every immunoSEQ plate was one replicate of a subset's evenly spread DNA. In the original analysis: ImmunoSEQ output held junction-only sequences without quality scores, so filtering differed. Using immunoSEQ multiplex PCR, the repertoire was profiled, and TCRdb retains in-frame clones only, with some absent. V and J calls and clone size are those listed in that table; D and trimming were worked out from the DNA. In the table there are approximately 500,000 clones, 60% to 85% of which are singletons.

Source material: PBMCs. The sequence was collected from a woman between 40 and 50 years old in good health. Some clones in this sample may be carry-over from other donors' samples. The genes are TRBV28 and TRBJ2-7; D is undetermined. This chain's CDR3 is CASSFISYEQYF. CDR3 DNA sequence: TGTGCCAGCAGTTTTATATCCTACGAGCAGTACTTC.